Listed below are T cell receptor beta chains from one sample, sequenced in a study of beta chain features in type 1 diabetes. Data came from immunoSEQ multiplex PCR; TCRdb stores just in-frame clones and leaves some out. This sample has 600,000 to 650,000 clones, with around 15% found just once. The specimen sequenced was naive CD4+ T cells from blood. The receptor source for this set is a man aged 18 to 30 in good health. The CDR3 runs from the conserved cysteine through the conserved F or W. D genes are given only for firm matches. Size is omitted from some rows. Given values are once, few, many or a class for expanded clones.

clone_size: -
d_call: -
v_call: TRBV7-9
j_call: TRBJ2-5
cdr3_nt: TGTGCCAGCAGCTTAGCCCGCCAGATCCAAGAGACCCAGTACTTC
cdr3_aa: CASSLARQIQETQYF

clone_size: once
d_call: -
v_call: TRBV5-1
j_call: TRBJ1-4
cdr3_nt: TGCGCCAGCAGCTTTAACGCAGCCACTAATGAAAAACTGTTTTTT
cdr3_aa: CASSFNAATNEKLFF

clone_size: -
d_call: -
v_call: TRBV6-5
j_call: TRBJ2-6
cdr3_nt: TGTGCCAGCAGTTACTCGAGCAGCTCTGGGGCCAACGTCCTGACTTTC
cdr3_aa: CASSYSSSSGANVLTF

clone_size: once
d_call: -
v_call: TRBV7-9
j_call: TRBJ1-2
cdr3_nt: TGTGCCAGCAGCTACGTGGCATTCCAGGGCTATGGCTACACCTTC
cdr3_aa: CASSYVAFQGYGYTF

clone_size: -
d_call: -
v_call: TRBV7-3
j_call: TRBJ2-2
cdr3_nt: TGTGCCAGCAGCTTAGGGCTTAGGACCGGGGAGCTGTTTTTT
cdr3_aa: CASSLGLRTGELFF

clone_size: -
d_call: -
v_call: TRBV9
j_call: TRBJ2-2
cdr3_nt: TGTGCCAGCAGGCAAAACACCGGGGAGCTGTTTTTT
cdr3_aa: CASRQNTGELFF

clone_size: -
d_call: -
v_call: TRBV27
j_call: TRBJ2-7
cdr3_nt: TGTGCCAGCAGTTTATCGTGGGTTAGCTCCTACGAGCAGTACTTC
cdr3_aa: CASSLSWVSSYEQYF

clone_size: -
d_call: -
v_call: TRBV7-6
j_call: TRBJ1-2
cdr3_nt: TGTGCCAGCAGCCCTCATGGGGGTCGTGGCTACACCTTC
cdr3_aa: CASSPHGGRGYTF

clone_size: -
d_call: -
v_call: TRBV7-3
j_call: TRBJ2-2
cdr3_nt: TGTGCCAGCAGCTCCCGCGCCGGGGAGCTGTTTTTT
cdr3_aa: CASSSRAGELFF

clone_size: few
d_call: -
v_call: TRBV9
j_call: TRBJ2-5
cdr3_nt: TGTGCCAGCAGCGAATCAGGGGCCGGGGGGACCCAGTACTTC
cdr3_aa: CASSESGAGGTQYF

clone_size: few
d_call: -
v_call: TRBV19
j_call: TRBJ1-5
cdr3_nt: TGTGCCAGTAGTATACAGGTTACGCGCCAGCCCCAGCATTTT
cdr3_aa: CASSIQVTRQPQHF

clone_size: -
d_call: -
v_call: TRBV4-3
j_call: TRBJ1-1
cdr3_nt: TGCGCCAGCAGCCAATTTGTCCTAGCGAACACTGAAGCTTTCTTT
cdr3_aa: CASSQFVLANTEAFF

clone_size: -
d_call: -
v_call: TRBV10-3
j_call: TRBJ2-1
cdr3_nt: TGTGCCAGCACCGATGGAATGCGGAATGAGCAGTTCTTC
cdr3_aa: CASTDGMRNEQFF

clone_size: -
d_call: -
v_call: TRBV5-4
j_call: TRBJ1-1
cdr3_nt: TGTGCCAGCAGCTTGGCAAAGGGTGAAGCTTTCTTT
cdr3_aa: CASSLAKGEAFF